The next 24 T cell receptor beta chains were all read from a single sample in a study of T cell responses to AZD1222 COVID-19 vaccine. The data were produced by immunoSEQ multiplex PCR, yet TCRdb's version contains in-frame clones alone and is incomplete. The sample has about 120,000 clones; 88% are singletons. This material consisted of peripheral blood, taken on day 0 of AZD1222 vaccination. These receptors all come from an adult in good health.

As to this clone: Other DNA sequences in this specimen translate into the identical CDR3. The V call is TRBV9, the J call TRBJ1-2; D is perhaps TRBD1 (5 bases). V lost 0 bases, J lost 4 bases, and 10 bases lay in between. Germline CDR1 and CDR2: SGDLS and YYNGEE. The CDR3 runs to 14 residues. The CDR3: CASSVDQGGYGYTF. The CDR3 nucleotides read TGTGCCAGCAGCGTAGATCAGGGAGGCTATGGCTACACCTTC.

In the case of this clone: Other DNA variants within this sample encode the same CDR3. The chain carries TRBV7-2 and TRBJ2-7, with D unclear. Germline-derived CDR1 and CDR2 are SGHTA and FQGNSA. The V gene lost 1 base and the J gene lost 4 bases, with 5 bases spanning the gap. CDR3 length: 12 amino acids. CDR3 in amino acids: CASSLVGYEQYF. CDR3 DNA sequence: TGTGCCAGCAGCTTAGTAGGATACGAGCAGTACTTC.

The chain has TRBV5-4 and TRBJ2-7; TRBD2 aligns across 9 bases. The V segment lost 2 bases and the J segment 2 bases; nucleotides outside the gene matches: 5. Germline-derived CDR1 and CDR2 are SGHNT and YYREEE (reference sequence). The CDR3 is 15 amino acids. CDR3 sequence: CASSFRAGGTYEQYF. The CDR3 DNA follows: TGTGCCAGCAGCTTCCGAGCGGGAGGTACCTACGAGCAGTACTTC.

This clone was seen only once. The chain combines TRBV2 with TRBJ2-1, with 9 bases that match TRBD2. The J segment lost 8 bases and the V segment lost 2 bases, leaving 7 bases of the junction unmatched. This CDR3 comprises 15 residues. Germline V gene sequence: CDR1 SNHLY, CDR2 FYNNEI. Written as DNA, the CDR3 is TGTGCCAGCAGTGAAACTGGCGGGGGGGCCGATGAGCAGTTCTTC. Encoded protein: CASSETGGGADEQFF.

V gene TRBV5-4 combines with J gene TRBJ2-1; the D is unclear. Germline assignment: CDR1 SGHNT and CDR2 YYREEE (reference sequence). V was trimmed by 4 bases and J by 4 bases, leaving 9 bases between them. The CDR3 runs to 13 residues. CDR3 residues: CASSLLGYNEQFF. The CDR3 DNA reads TGTGCCAGCAGCCTGCTAGGGTACAATGAGCAGTTCTTC.

The rearrangement uses TRBV9 and TRBJ1-6; a possible D gene is TRBD1 (5 bases). Germline assignment: CDR1 SGDLS and CDR2 YYNGEE. There are 15 residues in the CDR3. The ends were cut back, 3 bases at V and 10 bases at J, with 17 bases in the middle. As DNA, the CDR3 is TGTGCCAGCAGCGGATTAGAGGGGTTAGCCTCACCCCTCCACTTT. Its protein is CASSGLEGLASPLHF.

The gene calls are TRBV6-7 and TRBJ2-7; D gene unclear. TRBV6-7 is an ORF, with its function uncertain. Trimming removed 7 bases at V and 3 bases at J, with 22 bases between. The CDR3 totals 16 residues. The CDR3 sequence is CASNKNLQRNHYEQYF. CDR3 bases: TGTGCCAGCAACAAAAACCTGCAGAGAAACCACTACGAGCAGTACTTC.

The V call is TRBV11-2, the J call TRBJ2-5; TRBD1 matches at 9 bases. J was trimmed by 5 bases and V by 4 bases; bases with no gene match: 14. Per the germline V gene, CDR1 is SGHAT and CDR2 is FQNNGV. The CDR3 totals 17 residues. The chain's CDR3 is CASSSRPLTGGTETQYF. The CDR3 region has the DNA TGTGCCAGCAGCTCCCGACCTTTGACAGGGGGAACGGAGACCCAGTACTTC.

The CDR3: CASSQDPIRDTEAFF. The CDR3 DNA is TGCGCCAGCAGCCAAGATCCGATTAGGGACACTGAAGCTTTCTTT. This chain uses TRBV4-3 with TRBJ1-1; no clear D gene. Germline V gene sequence: CDR1 LGHNA, CDR2 YSLEER. V was clipped by 0 bases and J by 3 bases, with 11 bases between them. This CDR3 has 15 amino acids.

This rearrangement joins TRBV7-2 to TRBJ1-5; TRBD1 matches 7 bases. CDR1 is SGHTA and CDR2 is FQGNSA in the germline V gene. The CDR3 contains 15 residues. After removal of 1 base from V and 4 bases from J, the junction contained 4 bases not matched to a gene. The CDR3: CASSLVSRGNQPQHF. The CDR3 DNA is TGTGCCAGCAGCTTAGTTTCCAGGGGGAATCAGCCCCAGCATTTT.

A single count supports this clone. The chain combines TRBV7-9 with TRBJ1-2, with unresolved D. Germline CDR1 is SEHNR and CDR2 is FQNEAQ (reference sequence). The V end lost 1 base, the J end lost 13 bases, and 16 bases lay between the germline ends. The CDR3 runs to 13 residues. This CDR3 is CASSLGMAHRVTF. The CDR3 region has the DNA TGTGCCAGCAGCTTAGGAATGGCACACCGGGTCACCTTC.

This clone was picked up one time. V usage is TRBV28 and J usage is TRBJ2-7, with TRBD2 matching over 13 bases. J gave up 4 bases and V 6 bases, and 9 bases lay outside the gene matches. The CDR3 loop spans 16 amino acids. Germline lookup yields CDR1 MDHEN and CDR2 SYDVKM. CDR3 bases: TGTGCCAGCAGCCCACCCGGGACTAGCGGGGTATACGAGCAGTACTTC. As protein: CASSPPGTSGVYEQYF.

The rearrangement links TRBV9 to TRBJ2-2; 10 bases are shared with TRBD1. Germline trimming cut 7 bases from V and 5 bases from J; bases unmatched to any gene: 5. Germline assignment: CDR1 SGDLS and CDR2 YYNGEE. The CDR3 loop spans 14 amino acids. CDR3 coding DNA: TGTGCCAGCTCCCGGGACAGGGGTACCGGGGAGCTGTTTTTT. Amino acid sequence: CASSRDRGTGELFF.

The chain has TRBV7-2 and TRBJ1-2; the D is unclear. The length of the CDR3 is 13 residues. Germline CDR1 SGHTA, CDR2 FQGNSA. V lost 7 bases, J lost 2 bases, and 11 bases lay in between. The CDR3 DNA is TGTGCCAGCACCCCCGGACGGAACTATGGCTACACCTTC. Residues: CASTPGRNYGYTF.

This clone showed up just a few times. The V call is TRBV15, the J call TRBJ2-4, with D hard to call. The CDR3 length is 14 residues. The V end lost 1 base, the J end lost 4 bases, and 8 bases lay between the germline ends. From germline, CDR1 is LNHNV and CDR2 YYDKDF (reference sequence). CDR3 in DNA: TGTGCCACCAGCAGAGGAGAAGGGAAAAACATTCAGTACTTC. Translation gives CATSRGEGKNIQYF.

The genes are TRBV2 and TRBJ1-2; 7 positions agree with TRBD1. V lost 3 bases, J lost 8 bases, and 6 bases stayed unmatched. The CDR3 loop spans 13 amino acids. Germline CDR1 SNHLY, CDR2 FYNNEI. CDR3 amino acids: CASSDDRVYGYTF. The DNA of the CDR3 is TGTGCCAGCAGTGACGACAGGGTCTACGGCTACACCTTC.

The V call is TRBV18, the J call TRBJ1-6; 7 bases match TRBD1. Germline trimming cut 6 bases from V and 7 bases from J; bases unmatched to any gene: 15. This CDR3 comprises 17 residues. CDR1 is KGHSH and CDR2 is LQKENI in the germline V gene. CDR3 DNA sequence: TGTGCCAGCTCTTCTCGCCAGGGGGTGGACGAGAATTCACCCCTCCACTTT. It is translated as CASSSRQGVDENSPLHF.

CDR3 sequence: CASSILGQVRSGTEAFF. In DNA form, the CDR3 reads TGTGCCAGTAGTATTCTTGGCCAAGTTAGAAGTGGCACTGAAGCTTTCTTT. The chain has TRBV19 and TRBJ1-1; D is unresolved. The CDR3 consists of 17 residues. V was trimmed by 3 bases and J by 4 bases, leaving 21 bases between them. CDR1 LNHDA and CDR2 SQIVND come from the germline V gene (reference sequence). The full variable domain, with the rest looked up from reference TRBV19 and TRBJ1-1, is DGGITQSPKYLFRKEGQNVTLSCEQNLNHDAMYWYRQDPGQGLRLIYYSQIVNDFQKGDIAEGYSVSREKKESFPLTVTSAQKNPTAFYLCASSILGQVRSGTEAFFGQGTRLTVV.

In its sample, this clone was seen once. V and J are TRBV27 and TRBJ2-5, with D possibly matching TRBD1 (5 bases). CDR3 length: 14 amino acids. Trimming took 2 bases from V and 6 from J, leaving 13 bases between them. Germline V CDR1 and CDR2: MNHEY, SMNVEV (reference sequence). Here the CDR3 DNA reads TGTGCCAGCAGTTTAGTTGTAGGGGATCAGACCCAGTACTTC. Residues: CASSLVVGDQTQYF.

This chain uses TRBV3-1 (or the pseudogene TRBV3-2) with TRBJ1-2, with D possibly being TRBD1 (6 bases). This CDR3 contains 13 residues. The germline gives CDR1 LGHDT, CDR2 YNNKEL (reference sequence). V was trimmed by 0 bases and J by 8 bases, leaving 10 bases between them. This CDR3 is CASSQETGRGYTF. As DNA, the CDR3 is TGTGCCAGCAGCCAAGAAACAGGGAGGGGCTACACCTTC.

The chain carries TRBV3-1 (or the pseudogene TRBV3-2) and TRBJ2-1, with D uncertain. The V and J ends lost 4 bases and 9 bases respectively, with 10 bases between them. Germline CDR1 reads LGHDT; CDR2 reads YNNKEL (reference sequence). This CDR3 region has 12 residues. CDR3 residues: CASSRPGGEQFF. CDR3 nucleotide sequence: TGTGCCAGCAGCCGACCCGGTGGTGAGCAGTTCTTC.

This chain connects TRBV6-6 to TRBJ1-1; D not certain. Trimming took 0 bases from V and 1 from J, leaving 9 bases between them. The CDR3 loop spans 15 amino acids. Germline V gives CDR1 MNHNY, CDR2 SVGAGI (reference sequence). The CDR3 DNA reads as TGTGCCAGCAGTTACTCCGGACGAAGGAACACTGAAGCTTTCTTT. It specifies CASSYSGRRNTEAFF.

This chain joins TRBV7-3 and TRBJ1-1, with D perhaps matching TRBD1 (5 bases). CDR3 length equals 13 residues. Trimming stripped 3 bases from V and 2 bases from J, with 7 bases between. Germline-derived CDR1 and CDR2 are SGHTA and FQGTGA. The CDR3: CASSFGTNTEAFF. In DNA, the CDR3 is TGTGCCAGCAGCTTCGGGACTAACACTGAAGCTTTCTTT.

The V and J genes are TRBV11-2 and TRBJ2-7; TRBD2 agrees at 8 bases. CDR1 and CDR2 from the germline V gene are SGHAT and FQNNGV. With 5 bases clipped from V and 2 bases from J, the junction kept 8 bases outside the gene matches. The CDR3 extends over 15 amino acids. CDR3: CASSMPGGEPYEQYF. Written as DNA, the CDR3 is TGTGCCAGCAGCATGCCCGGGGGGGAGCCCTACGAGCAGTACTTC.